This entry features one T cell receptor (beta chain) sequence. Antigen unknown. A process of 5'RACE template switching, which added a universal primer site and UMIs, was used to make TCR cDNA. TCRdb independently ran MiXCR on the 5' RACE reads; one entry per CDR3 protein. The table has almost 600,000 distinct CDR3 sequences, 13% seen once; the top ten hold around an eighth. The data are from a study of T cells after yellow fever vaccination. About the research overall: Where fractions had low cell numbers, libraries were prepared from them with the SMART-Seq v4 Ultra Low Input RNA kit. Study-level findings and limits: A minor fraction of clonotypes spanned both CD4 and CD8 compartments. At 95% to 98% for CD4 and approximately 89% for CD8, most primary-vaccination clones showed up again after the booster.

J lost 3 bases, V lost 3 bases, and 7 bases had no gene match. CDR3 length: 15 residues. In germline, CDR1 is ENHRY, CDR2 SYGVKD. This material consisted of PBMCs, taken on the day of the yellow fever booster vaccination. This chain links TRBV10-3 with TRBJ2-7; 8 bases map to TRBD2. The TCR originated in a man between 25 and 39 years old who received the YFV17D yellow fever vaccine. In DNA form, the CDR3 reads TGTGCCATCAGTGAAGGGAGCGGGAGTATCTACGAGCAGTACTTC. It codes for CAISEGSGSIYEQYF.